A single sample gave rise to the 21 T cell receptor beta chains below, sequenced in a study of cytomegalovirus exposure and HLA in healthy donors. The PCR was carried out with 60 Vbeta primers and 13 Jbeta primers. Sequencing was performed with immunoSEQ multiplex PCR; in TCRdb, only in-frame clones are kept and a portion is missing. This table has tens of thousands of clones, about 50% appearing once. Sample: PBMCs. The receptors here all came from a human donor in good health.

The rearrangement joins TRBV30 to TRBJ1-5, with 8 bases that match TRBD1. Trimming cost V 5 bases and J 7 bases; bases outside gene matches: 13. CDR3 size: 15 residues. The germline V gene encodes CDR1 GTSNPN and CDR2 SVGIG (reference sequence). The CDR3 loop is CAWSPGQVIAQPQHF. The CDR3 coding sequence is TGTGCCTGGTCACCGGGACAGGTCATCGCGCAGCCCCAGCATTTT.

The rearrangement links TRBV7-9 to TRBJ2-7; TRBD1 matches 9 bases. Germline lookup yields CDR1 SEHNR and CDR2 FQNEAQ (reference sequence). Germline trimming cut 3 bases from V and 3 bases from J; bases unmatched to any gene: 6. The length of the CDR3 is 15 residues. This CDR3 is CASSFLPGQGYEQYF. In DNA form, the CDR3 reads TGTGCCAGCAGCTTTCTACCGGGACAGGGCTACGAGCAGTACTTC.

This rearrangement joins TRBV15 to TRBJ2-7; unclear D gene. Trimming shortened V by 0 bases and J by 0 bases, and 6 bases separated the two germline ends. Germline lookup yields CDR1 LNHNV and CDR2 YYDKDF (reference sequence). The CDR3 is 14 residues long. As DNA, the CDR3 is TGTGCCACCAGCAGAGATACGGTCTCCTACGAGCAGTACTTC. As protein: CATSRDTVSYEQYF.

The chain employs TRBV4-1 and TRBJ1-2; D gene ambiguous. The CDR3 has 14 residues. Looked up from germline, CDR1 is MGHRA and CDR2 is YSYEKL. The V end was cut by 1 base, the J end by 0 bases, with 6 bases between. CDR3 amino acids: CASSQVSTNYGYTF. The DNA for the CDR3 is TGCGCCAGCAGCCAAGTTAGTACTAACTATGGCTACACCTTC.

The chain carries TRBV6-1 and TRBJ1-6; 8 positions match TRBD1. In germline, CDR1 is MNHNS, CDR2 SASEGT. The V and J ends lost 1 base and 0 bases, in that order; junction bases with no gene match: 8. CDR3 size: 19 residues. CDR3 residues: CASSEEGRGLLSYNSPLHF. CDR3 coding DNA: TGTGCCAGCAGTGAAGAAGGCAGGGGGCTGCTCTCCTATAATTCACCCCTCCACTTT.

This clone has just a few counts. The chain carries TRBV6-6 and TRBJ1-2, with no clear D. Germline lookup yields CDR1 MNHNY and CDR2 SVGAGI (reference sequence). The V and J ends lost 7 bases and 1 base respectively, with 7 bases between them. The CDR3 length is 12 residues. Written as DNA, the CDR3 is TGTGCCAGCACCGAGAGTAACTATGGCTACACCTTC. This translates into CASTESNYGYTF.

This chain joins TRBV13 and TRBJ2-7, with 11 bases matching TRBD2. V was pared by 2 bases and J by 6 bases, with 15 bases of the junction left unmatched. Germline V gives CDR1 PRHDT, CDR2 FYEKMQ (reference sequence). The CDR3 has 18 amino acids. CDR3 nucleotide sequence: TGTGCCAGCAGCTTACGGCTAGCGGGGGGTATTAGGCGAACCGAGCAGTACTTC. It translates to CASSLRLAGGIRRTEQYF.

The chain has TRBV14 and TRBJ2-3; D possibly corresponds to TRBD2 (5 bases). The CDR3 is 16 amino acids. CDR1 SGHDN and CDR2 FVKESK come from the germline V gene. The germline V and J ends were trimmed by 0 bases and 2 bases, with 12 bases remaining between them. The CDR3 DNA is TGTGCCAGCAGCCAAGAGGAGGTCTACCTCACAGATACGCAGTATTTT. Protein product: CASSQEEVYLTDTQYF.

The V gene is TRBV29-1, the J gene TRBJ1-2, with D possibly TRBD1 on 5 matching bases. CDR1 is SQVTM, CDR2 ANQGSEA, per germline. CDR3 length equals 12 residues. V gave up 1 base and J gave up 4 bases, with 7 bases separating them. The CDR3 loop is CSVEGGPYGYTF. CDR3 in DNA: TGCAGCGTTGAAGGGGGCCCCTATGGCTACACCTTC.

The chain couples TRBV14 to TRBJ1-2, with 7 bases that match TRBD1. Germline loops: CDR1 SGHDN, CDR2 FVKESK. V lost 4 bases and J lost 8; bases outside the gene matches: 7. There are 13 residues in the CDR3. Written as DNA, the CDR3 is TGTGCCAGCAGCCTCCGAGGAGGGGGCGGCTACACCTTC. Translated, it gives CASSLRGGGGYTF. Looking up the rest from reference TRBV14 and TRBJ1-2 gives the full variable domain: EAGVTQFPSHSVIEKGQTVTLRCDPISGHDNLYWYRRVMGKEIKFLLHFVKESKQDESGMPNNRFLAERTGGTYSTLKVQPAELEDSGVYFCASSLRGGGGYTFGSGTRLTVV.

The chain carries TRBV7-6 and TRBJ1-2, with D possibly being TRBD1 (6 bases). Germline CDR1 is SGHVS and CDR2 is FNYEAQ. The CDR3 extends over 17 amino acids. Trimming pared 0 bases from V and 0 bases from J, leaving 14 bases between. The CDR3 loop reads CASSLAGGATPNYGYTF. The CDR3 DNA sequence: TGTGCCAGCAGCTTAGCTGGGGGCGCAACTCCTAACTATGGCTACACCTTC.

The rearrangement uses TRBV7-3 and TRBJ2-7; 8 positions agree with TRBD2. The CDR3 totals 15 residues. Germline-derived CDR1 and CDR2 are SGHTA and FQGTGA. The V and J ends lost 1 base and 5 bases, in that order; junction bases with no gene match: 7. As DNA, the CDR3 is TGTGCCAGCAGCTTAATGGGGCTAGCGGGCGACGAGCAGTACTTC. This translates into CASSLMGLAGDEQYF.

CDR3 DNA sequence: TGTGCAACCAACATGGAGGGGGCTGCTTTCTTT. Its translation is CATNMEGAAFF. The rearrangement links TRBV6-6 to TRBJ1-1, with 7 bases aligning to TRBD1. The CDR3 covers 11 residues. Germline loops: CDR1 MNHNY, CDR2 SVGAGI (reference sequence).

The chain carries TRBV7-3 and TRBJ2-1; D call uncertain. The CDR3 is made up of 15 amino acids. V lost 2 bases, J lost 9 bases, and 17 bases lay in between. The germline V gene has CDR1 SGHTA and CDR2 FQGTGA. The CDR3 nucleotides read TGTGCCAGCAGCTTATCGGTGGTGAGCACCGGTGAGCAGTTCTTC. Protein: CASSLSVVSTGEQFF.

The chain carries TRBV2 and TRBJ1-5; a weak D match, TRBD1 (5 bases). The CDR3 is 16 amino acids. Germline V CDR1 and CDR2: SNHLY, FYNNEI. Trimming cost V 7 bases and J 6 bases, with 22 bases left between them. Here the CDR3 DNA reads TGTGCCAGCAACTTAAGGGTGGGGCCGGGCGGTCAGCCCCAGCATTTT. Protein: CASNLRVGPGGQPQHF. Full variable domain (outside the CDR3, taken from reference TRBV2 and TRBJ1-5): EPEVTQTPSHQVTQMGQEVILRCVPISNHLYFYWYRQILGQKVEFLVSFYNNEISEKSEIFDDQFSVERPDGSNFTLKIRSTKLEDSAMYFCASNLRVGPGGQPQHFGDGTRLSIL.

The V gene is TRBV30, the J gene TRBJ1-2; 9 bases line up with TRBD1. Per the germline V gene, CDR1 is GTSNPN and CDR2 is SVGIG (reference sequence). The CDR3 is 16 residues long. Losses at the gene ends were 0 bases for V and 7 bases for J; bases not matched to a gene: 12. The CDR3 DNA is TGTGCCTGGAGTGTATCCACACCAGGGACAGGGCGTGGCTACACCTTC. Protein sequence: CAWSVSTPGTGRGYTF. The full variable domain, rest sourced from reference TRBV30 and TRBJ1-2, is SQTIHQWPATLVQPVGSPLSLECTVEGTSNPNLYWYRQAAGRGLQLLFYSVGIGQISSEVPQNLSASRPQDRQFILSSKKLLLSDSGFYLCAWSVSTPGTGRGYTFGSGTRLTVV.

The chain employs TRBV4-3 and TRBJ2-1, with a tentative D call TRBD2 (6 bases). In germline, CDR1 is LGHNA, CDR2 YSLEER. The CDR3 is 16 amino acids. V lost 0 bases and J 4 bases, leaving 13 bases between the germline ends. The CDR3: CASSQDLAGPYNEQFF. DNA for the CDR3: TGCGCCAGCAGCCAAGATCTCGCGGGACCGTACAATGAGCAGTTCTTC.

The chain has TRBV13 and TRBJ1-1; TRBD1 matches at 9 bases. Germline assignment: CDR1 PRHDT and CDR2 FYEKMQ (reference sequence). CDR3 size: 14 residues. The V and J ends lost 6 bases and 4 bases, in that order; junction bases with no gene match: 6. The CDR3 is CASRPTGGRTEAFF. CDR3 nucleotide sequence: TGTGCCAGCAGACCTACAGGGGGCCGCACTGAAGCTTTCTTT.

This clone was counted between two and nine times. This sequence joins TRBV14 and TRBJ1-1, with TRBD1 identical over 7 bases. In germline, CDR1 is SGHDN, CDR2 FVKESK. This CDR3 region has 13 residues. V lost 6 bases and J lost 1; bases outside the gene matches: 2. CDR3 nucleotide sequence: TGTGCCAGCAGTAACAGGGGGAACACTGAAGCTTTCTTT. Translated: CASSNRGNTEAFF.

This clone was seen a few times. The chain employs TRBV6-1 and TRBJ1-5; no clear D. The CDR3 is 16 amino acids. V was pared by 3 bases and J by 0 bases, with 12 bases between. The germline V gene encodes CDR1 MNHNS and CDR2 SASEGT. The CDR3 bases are TGTGCCAGCAGTGAGATCAAACTCCGTAGCAATCAGCCCCAGCATTTT. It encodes CASSEIKLRSNQPQHF.

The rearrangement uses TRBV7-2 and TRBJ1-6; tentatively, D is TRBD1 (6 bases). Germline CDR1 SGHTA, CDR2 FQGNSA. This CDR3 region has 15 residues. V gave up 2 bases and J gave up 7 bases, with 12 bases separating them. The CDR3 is CASSLPTGTNSPLHF. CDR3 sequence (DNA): TGTGCCAGCAGCTTACCCACAGGGACGAATTCACCCCTCCACTTT.